This passage covers 8 T cell receptor beta chains from one sample sequenced in a study of shared T cell receptors in the human thymus. The assay was immunoSEQ multiplex PCR, and TCRdb's table has in-frame clones only and misses some. The sample has about 380,000 clones, about 95% seen once. Sequenced: thymocytes. Receptors originate from a human donor.

As regards this clone: One end of the junction does not line up with germline, which may come from a read error. The chain links TRBV28 to TRBJ2-2; 9 nucleotides align to TRBD2. CDR1 is MDHEN, CDR2 SYDVKM, per germline. The CDR3 contains 16 residues. The CDR3: CASKTLLAGNPGELFF. DNA for the CDR3: TGTGCCAGCAAGACCCTCCTAGCGGGGAACCCCGGGGAGCTGTTTTTT.

The chain is built from TRBV12-5 and TRBJ2-1, with D hard to call. Germline V lookup: CDR1 LGHNT, CDR2 FRNRAP. The CDR3 contains 17 residues. The V and J ends lost 5 bases and 0 bases respectively, with 17 bases between them. CDR3 coding DNA: TGTGCTAGTGGTCCGGAGACCCAGGTTAGCTCCTACAATGAGCAGTTCTTC. The encoded protein is CASGPETQVSSYNEQFF.

The rearrangement joins TRBV19 to TRBJ2-7, with D possibly TRBD2 on 6 matching bases. This CDR3 has 15 amino acids. Germline loops: CDR1 LNHDA, CDR2 SQIVND (reference sequence). Deletions cut 1 base from V and 0 bases from J, with 10 bases between. This chain's CDR3 is CASSIVPGSSYEQYF. The CDR3 coding sequence is TGTGCCAGTAGTATAGTCCCCGGGAGCTCCTACGAGCAGTACTTC.

V is TRBV28 and J is TRBJ1-4; 7 bases fit TRBD1. Germline lookup yields CDR1 MDHEN and CDR2 SYDVKM. This CDR3 comprises 15 residues. J was trimmed by 8 bases and V by 5 bases; bases with no gene match: 11. CDR3 DNA sequence: TGTGCCAGCAGTACCCACCGGGACAGTAAGGAAAAACTGTTTTTT. Translated, it gives CASSTHRDSKEKLFF.

The chain employs TRBV6-4 and TRBJ2-3; the match to TRBD1 covers 7 bases. Per the germline V gene, CDR1 is MRHNA and CDR2 is SNTAGT. The V segment lost 10 bases and the J segment 8 bases; nucleotides outside the gene matches: 21. The CDR3 has 16 amino acids. DNA for the CDR3: TGTGCCACCGGGATTGCGACCGGGACAGACAGTGGTACGCAGTATTTT. This codes for CATGIATGTDSGTQYF.

The CDR3 region is CASSDTGIFVGEQYF. The CDR3 nucleotides are TGTGCCAGCAGTGACACGGGCATTTTCGTTGGAGAGCAGTACTTC. V is TRBV25-1 and J is TRBJ2-7; no clear D. V lost 3 bases and J 7 bases, leaving 19 bases between the germline ends. The CDR3 is made up of 15 amino acids. Germline loops: CDR1 MGHDK, CDR2 SYGVNS.

This clone was seen just once. The chain has TRBV28 and TRBJ1-3, with D maybe TRBD1 (5 bases). The CDR3 length is 14 residues. Between the trimmed V and J ends, which lost 8 bases and 9 bases, there was a span of 20 bases. From germline, CDR1 is MDHEN and CDR2 SYDVKM. CDR3 residues: CASGGSNYQGTIYF. For the CDR3, the DNA is TGTGCCAGCGGAGGGTCGAATTACCAGGGCACCATATATTTT.

The chain recombines TRBV18 with TRBJ2-7; D might be TRBD2 (5 bases). The V and J ends lost 6 bases and 4 bases respectively, with 16 bases between them. The CDR3 spans 14 residues. The germline V gene has CDR1 KGHSH and CDR2 LQKENI. The CDR3 DNA is TGTGCCAGCTCTTACGACTACCCTCCTTACGAGCAGTACTTC. This translates into CASSYDYPPYEQYF.